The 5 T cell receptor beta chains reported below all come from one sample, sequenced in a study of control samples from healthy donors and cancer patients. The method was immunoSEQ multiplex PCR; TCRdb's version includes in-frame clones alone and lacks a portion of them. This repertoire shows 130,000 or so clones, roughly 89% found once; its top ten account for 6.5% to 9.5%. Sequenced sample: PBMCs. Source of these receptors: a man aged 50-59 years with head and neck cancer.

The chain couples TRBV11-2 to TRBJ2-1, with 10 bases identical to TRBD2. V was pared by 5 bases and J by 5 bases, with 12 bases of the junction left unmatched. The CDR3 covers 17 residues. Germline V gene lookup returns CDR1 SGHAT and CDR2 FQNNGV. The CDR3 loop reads CASSPPPSGGSNNEQFF. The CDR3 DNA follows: TGTGCCAGCAGCCCTCCCCCTAGCGGGGGAAGCAACAATGAGCAGTTCTTC.

Here the CDR3 reads CASSLGVISYEQYF. The CDR3 nucleotides are TGTGCCAGCAGCTTAGGAGTAATCTCCTACGAGCAGTACTTC. V and J are TRBV7-9 and TRBJ2-7, with D unresolved. This CDR3 contains 14 residues. Trimming left V 1 base short and J 0 bases short, with 7 bases between. CDR1 and CDR2 from the germline V gene are SEHNR and FQNEAQ (reference sequence).

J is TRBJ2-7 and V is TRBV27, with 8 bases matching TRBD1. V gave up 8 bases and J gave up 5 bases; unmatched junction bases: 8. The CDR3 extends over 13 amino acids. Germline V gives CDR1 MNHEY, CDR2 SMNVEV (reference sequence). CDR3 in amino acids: CASGLQGDDEQYF. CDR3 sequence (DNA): TGTGCCAGCGGATTACAGGGGGATGACGAGCAGTACTTC.

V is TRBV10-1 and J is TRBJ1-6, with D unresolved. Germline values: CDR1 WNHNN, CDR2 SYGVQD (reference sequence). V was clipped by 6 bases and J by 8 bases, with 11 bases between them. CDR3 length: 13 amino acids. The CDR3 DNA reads TGCGCCAGCAGCCGAAATCTAGATTCACCCCTCCACTTT. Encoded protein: CASSRNLDSPLHF.

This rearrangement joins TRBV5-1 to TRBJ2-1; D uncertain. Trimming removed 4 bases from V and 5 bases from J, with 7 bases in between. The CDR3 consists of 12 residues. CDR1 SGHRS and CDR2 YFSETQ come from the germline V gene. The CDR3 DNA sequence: TGCGCCAGCAGCCCGGTTCACAATGAGCAGTTCTTC. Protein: CASSPVHNEQFF.